This T cell receptor beta chain was identified during a study of metastatic and nonmetastatic thyroid tumors. About the study: Repertoire comparison spanned blood and tumor or nodule tissue of malignant and benign thyroid patients.

Findings and caveats of the study: TCR beta diversity was reportedly significantly higher in malignant thyroid tumors than benign nodules, in blood and tumor.

With regard to this clone: The antigen remains undetermined.

TCRdb re-called the PCR reads with MiXCR. The sample lists 34,000 or so clones; 35% to 45% were seen once. No patient had received any treatment before thyroid surgery. The length of the CDR3 is 12 residues. Trimming shortened V by 8 bases and J by 4 bases, and 9 bases separated the two germline ends. CDR1 and CDR2 (germline): LNHDA, SQIVND (reference sequence). Material for sequencing was tumor tissue. The receptor comes from a female donor with papillary thyroid cancer or a benign thyroid nodule (not recorded which). Some clones in this sample may be carry-over from other donors' samples. V gene TRBV19 combines with J gene TRBJ1-3; D is unclear. The CDR3 nucleotides read TGTGCCAGTTCTGCATACGGAAACACCATATATTTT. As protein: CASSAYGNTIYF.